The source of this T cell receptor beta chain is a study of beta chain features in type 1 diabetes. Study summary: Sorted cells, more than 95,000,000 in number, were examined across all samples.

Germline loops: CDR1 MGHRA, CDR2 YSYEKL. The CDR3 extends over 16 amino acids. Trimming took off 4 bases at V and 0 bases at J, with 12 bases between the two ends. This clone was seen a few times. Its antigen is unidentified. Every isolated RNA sample was fully reverse transcribed, so sequencing captured expressed TCRB transcripts. Generated by immunoSEQ multiplex PCR, the TCRdb table keeps only in-frame clones and is missing some. The sample consists of roughly 170,000 clones, around 13% of them appearing once. Findings and caveats of the study: Fewer junction insertions and more nucleotide deletions appeared in type 1 diabetes patients.

The chain employs TRBV4-1 and TRBJ1-4, with D unresolved. The origin of this receptor is a woman between 18 and 29 years old in good health. Material for sequencing was central memory CD4+ T cells from blood. CDR3 region: CASSRRKEATNEKLFF. CDR3 DNA: TGCGCCAGCAGCCGGCGGAAGGAAGCAACTAATGAAAAACTGTTTTTT.